The 16 T cell receptor beta chains below all came from one sample that was sequenced in a study of CD8+CD57+ T cells in acquired aplastic anemia. Patients chosen for sequencing had shown CD8+CD57+ cell expansion by flow cytometry. The template used for profiling TCR beta VDJ and CDR3 was genomic DNA. MiXCR, run by TCRdb on the reads, gives a single entry per CDR3 protein. This repertoire shows about 180,000 distinct CDR3 sequences, less than 65% found once; its top ten account for 40% to 50%. The source material was sorted CD4+, CD8+, or CD8+CD57+ T cells (not recorded which) from PBMCs. The receptors originated from a human donor with aplastic anemia.

This chain uses TRBV20-1 with TRBJ1-6; 8 bases line up with TRBD1. The CDR3 runs to 14 residues. CDR1 and CDR2 from the germline V gene are DFQATT and SNEGSKA (reference sequence). V lost 5 bases, J lost 6 bases, and 6 bases stayed unmatched. The CDR3, as DNA: TGCAGTGCTTCTGACAGGGGTGGTAATTCACCCCTCCACTTT. Translating it yields CSASDRGGNSPLHF.

In this sample, this clonotype turned up once. The V call is TRBV7-9, the J call TRBJ1-2; no reliable D call. CDR1 is SEHNR and CDR2 is FQNEAQ in the germline V gene (reference sequence). Trimming cost V 4 bases and J 14 bases, with 14 bases left between them. The CDR3 contains 11 residues. CDR3 sequence reads: CASSSSTDCTF. CDR3 DNA sequence: TGTGCCAGCAGCTCCTCCACTGACTGTACCTTC.

The chain combines TRBV6-5 with TRBJ1-2; unclear D gene. Per germline, CDR1 MNHEY and CDR2 SVGAGI. This CDR3 has 15 residues. Deletions cut 0 bases from V and 6 bases from J, with 14 bases between. In DNA, the CDR3 is TGTGCCAGCAGTTACTCAGGCGAGGATATCGATGGCTACACCTTC. Residues: CASSYSGEDIDGYTF.

The chain recombines TRBV7-2 with TRBJ2-3; 11 bases fit TRBD2. The CDR3 contains 16 residues. Germline V gene lookup returns CDR1 SGHTA and CDR2 FQGNSA. The trim removed 5 bases at V and 6 bases at J, leaving 10 bases unmatched. In DNA, the CDR3 is TGTGCCAGCAGCCCCCATAGCGGGGGGGTTGGGGATACGCAGTATTTT. Amino acid sequence: CASSPHSGGVGDTQYF.

The chain carries TRBV5-6 and TRBJ2-5, with D maybe TRBD1 (5 bases). V lost 4 bases and J lost 5, with 12 bases in between. Germline assignment: CDR1 SGHDT and CDR2 YYEEEE. This CDR3 is 13 amino acids long. CDR3 nucleotides: TGTGCCAGCAGCGACACAGGTGGGGAGACCCAGTACTTC. Translation gives CASSDTGGETQYF.

This chain uses TRBV10-3 with TRBJ1-1, with D hard to call. The CDR3 has 13 residues. V gave up 4 bases and J gave up 1 base, with 7 bases separating them. The germline V gene has CDR1 ENHRY and CDR2 SYGVKD. CDR3 bases: TGTGCCATCAGTGTGACGGGGAACACTGAAGCTTTCTTT. Protein: CAISVTGNTEAFF.

This clonotype was observed at least ten times. This chain connects TRBV10-3 to TRBJ1-1; possible D gene TRBD1, 5 bases. The germline V gene has CDR1 ENHRY and CDR2 SYGVKD. The V end lost 4 bases, the J end lost 6 bases, and 21 bases lay between the germline ends. The CDR3 is made up of 16 amino acids. This CDR3 reads CAISAGRVIFLAEAFF. In DNA, the CDR3 is TGTGCCATCAGTGCGGGCAGGGTAATTTTTCTGGCTGAAGCTTTCTTT.

V gene TRBV2 combines with J gene TRBJ2-1, with D perhaps matching TRBD2 (6 bases). The CDR3 is made up of 11 amino acids. CDR1 and CDR2 from the germline V gene are SNHLY and FYNNEI. V was trimmed by 6 bases and J by 9 bases, leaving 9 bases between them. CDR3 bases: TGTGCCAGCAGGGAGGGCGGTGAGCAGTTCTTC. It specifies CASREGGEQFF.

This clonotype was picked up many times. V usage is TRBV7-8 and J usage is TRBJ2-4, with a weak D call TRBD1 (5 bases). Germline-derived CDR1 and CDR2 are SGHVS and FQNEAQ. Trimming took 5 bases from V and 5 from J, leaving 16 bases between them. The CDR3 extends over 15 amino acids. The DNA for the CDR3 is TGTGCCAGCAGCGCCCTCACCGACAGACAAAACATTCAGTACTTC. Translating it yields CASSALTDRQNIQYF.

This chain links TRBV10-1 with TRBJ1-2; D uncertain. Per the germline V gene, CDR1 is WNHNN and CDR2 is SYGVQD (reference sequence). This CDR3 has 14 residues. The ends were cut back, 2 bases at V and 5 bases at J, with 12 bases in the middle. CDR3: CASSEVDFLYGYTF. The CDR3 DNA reads TGCGCCAGCAGTGAGGTGGACTTTTTATATGGCTACACCTTC.

The J gene is TRBJ1-1, the V gene TRBV14, with a possible D match to TRBD1 (5 bases). Trimming removed 4 bases at V and 1 base at J, with 16 bases between. The CDR3 has 16 residues. Germline CDR1 SGHDN, CDR2 FVKESK. CDR3 coding DNA: TGTGCCAGCAGCCCCAAAGGTTGGGGCCGGAACACTGAAGCTTTCTTT. Amino acid sequence: CASSPKGWGRNTEAFF.

V is TRBV5-6 and J is TRBJ1-5; the D gene is possibly TRBD1 (6 bases). Germline CDR1 and CDR2: SGHDT and YYEEEE. This CDR3 is built from 15 residues. V was clipped by 0 bases and J by 0 bases, with 7 bases between them. The CDR3 DNA sequence: TGTGCCAGCAGCTTGGCGGGGGCTAGCAATCAGCCCCAGCATTTT. This encodes CASSLAGASNQPQHF.

This clonotype was counted a few times. V is TRBV5-1 and J is TRBJ2-7, with D possibly being TRBD1 (6 bases). The CDR3 is 13 amino acids. V lost 6 bases to trimming and J lost 7 bases, with 17 bases between them. From germline, CDR1 is SGHRS and CDR2 YFSETQ. The CDR3 DNA is TGCGCCAGCAACCCGGACAGCTCTGGGGAGCAGTACTTC. Its protein is CASNPDSSGEQYF.

Turning to this clonotype: An end of the junction does not agree with germline; a read error may underlie this. The gene calls are TRBV29-1 and TRBJ2-3; a possible D gene is TRBD1 (6 bases). CDR1 is SQVTM and CDR2 is ANQGSEA in the germline V gene. The CDR3 is 16 residues long. CDR3 amino acids: CGVEVGAGVGWDAQYF. As DNA, the CDR3 is TGCGGCGTTGAAGTAGGGGCAGGGGTTGGGTGGGATGCGCAGTACTTT.

The chain links TRBV7-2 to TRBJ1-2, with 11 bases matching TRBD1. This CDR3 comprises 16 residues. Trimming cost V 4 bases and J 7 bases; bases outside gene matches: 11. Germline V gene data show CDR1 as SGHTA and CDR2 as FQGNSA. In DNA form, the CDR3 reads TGTGCCAGCAGCTCACTAATGGGACAGGGGGTAGGTGGCTACACCTTC. It encodes CASSSLMGQGVGGYTF.

The genes are TRBV7-3 and TRBJ1-2; 10 bases agree with TRBD1. J was trimmed by 7 bases and V by 8 bases; bases with no gene match: 10. CDR1 is SGHTA, CDR2 FQGTGA, per germline. The CDR3 runs 14 residues. For the CDR3, the DNA is TGTGCCAGCGCCCCGGACGGGACAGGGGTTGGCTACACCTTC. This translates into CASAPDGTGVGYTF. Full variable domain (outside the CDR3, taken from reference TRBV7-3 and TRBJ1-2): GAGVSQTPSNKVTEKGKYVELRCDPISGHTALYWYRQSLGQGPEFLIYFQGTGAADDSGLPNDRFFAVRPEGSVSTLKIQRTERGDSAVYLCASAPDGTGVGYTFGSGTRLTVV.